Here is one TCR beta chain with its context. The source of the sample is a study of blood T cell repertoires in COVID-19. As for the study in general: T cells, B-cell-depleted T cells, or PBMCs provided the cDNA or gDNA that served as material.

Germline loops: CDR1 MDHEN, CDR2 SYDVKM. The CDR3 length is 15 residues. With 7 bases clipped from V and 4 bases from J, the junction kept 3 bases outside the gene matches. Original methodology: Nucleated cell counts were estimated from reference gene primer amplification. Repertoires were generated with immunoSEQ multiplex PCR, while TCRdb's copy carries only in-frame clones and drops some. From that table come the V and J calls and clone size; the DNA was used to work out D and trimming. The sample shows fewer than 150,000 clones, approximately 83% of them seen only once. This chain connects TRBV28 to TRBJ2-6, with TRBD2 matching 11 bases. The TCR was taken from a human donor in a cohort sampled during active COVID-19. Material: peripheral blood. The CDR3 DNA reads TGTGCCAGCACTAGCGGGGGGACCGGGGCCAACGTCCTGACTTTC. Its translation: CASTSGGTGANVLTF.